One T cell receptor (beta chain) is described in this entry. Its antigen remains undetermined. Nothing much larger sits one base from this clone, and base qualities are not available. The germline V gene encodes CDR1 MNHEY and CDR2 SMNVEV (reference sequence). Relative to germline, V is 6 bases shorter and J is 2 bases shorter, with 19 bases between their ends. The CDR3 has 17 amino acids, counting the end cysteine and phenylalanine. The kept DNA is CDR3 alone, 51 bases in frame from the first base. For the CD8 naive samples, CD45RO-negative cells were positively selected for CCR7, yielding a CD45RA+CCR7+ population from which TemRA cells were excluded. Healthy HIV-negative adults with no recently reported acute infections or vaccinations were included as donors. Every donor was a Caucasian adult living in Nashville, Tennessee, USA. Blood was obtained by leukapheresis, after which PBMCs were separated by Ficoll-Histopaque density gradient centrifugation and cryopreserved in liquid nitrogen vapor phase. Purity and quantity of every magnetically sorted T cell population were checked by analytical flow cytometry. Genomic DNA was isolated from every sorted fraction and measured by UV absorbance on a Nanodrop 2000c.

Using the deep immunoSEQ assay, TCR CDR3 regions were amplified from genomic DNA by multiplex PCR. Genomic DNA extracted from each cell subset was distributed evenly over all wells of several immunoSEQ 96-well plates, and each plate served as one replicate. Each replicate PCR for sorted subsets received about 220 ng genomic DNA, equal to roughly 33,000 T cell genomes. Purified libraries were measured with a Qubit 3.0 fluorometer, size-checked on a Bioanalyzer 2100, and measured again with the KAPA Library Quantification kit. A separate single-read 150-cycle Illumina NextSeq 550 flow cell was used to sequence each immunoSEQ 96-well plate. In the paper's pipeline: Because the immunoSEQ output held only junctional sequences and lacked quality scores, the filtering could not match the filtering applied to full-length reads. To assign V/J genes and CDR3, sequences were annotated using PyIR, a Python wrapper for IgBLAST v1.9, with IMGT germline references. Reads were removed for weak V/J assignments (E-value above 1e-6), missing CDR3, stop codons, out-of-frame junctions, or ambiguous translated residues. A V3J clonotype was defined by an identical inferred V gene, J gene, and CDR3 amino acid sequence. The percentage overlap between two repertoires was calculated by dividing the number of shared unique clonotypes by the size of the smaller repertoire. Repertoire richness was assessed with RTK rarefaction, the Chao1 estimator, and Recon v2.1 estimates of unobserved clonotypes. Generation probabilities were computed with OLGA for all TCRbeta clonotypes obtained by the gDNA method from a handful of donors. The clones in this table, taken by TCRdb from immuneACCESS, are in-frame only. Not every clone is retained; where verified, under half of the shortfall comes from an unresolved V gene, and the cause of the rest is unknown. V and J calls and clone size follow that table, whereas D and trimming were derived from the DNA. This sample holds millions of clones; roughly 91% were observed only once. Under 2% of the sample belongs to the ten largest clones.

The sample is drawn from a study of shared clonotypes between healthy human individuals (dated by TCRdb to 2019 to 2021). About the investigation overall: A few men and a couple of women, aged 18 to 49 years, made up the cohort. Per donor, three plates each were used for CD4 naive and CD4 memory, two for CD8 naive, and one for CD8 memory. To estimate repertoire size and how much clonotypes are shared between individuals, the study performed deep sequencing of blood TCR repertoires from about five healthy adults. Different laboratories and diverse techniques were used to prepare libraries and sequence TCR repertoires, to increase sequencing depth and limit assay-specific biases. Leukapheresis yielded between about 0.8 and 9.5 billion PBMCs per donor. General findings and caveats noted by the study authors: Because the study included a small number of donors, the genetic and exposure-history diversity represented was limited. When several donors were compared, the shared fraction of clonotypes was about 5% for naive CD4, around 3.6% for naive CD8, roughly 2.3% for memory CD4, and around 0.37% for memory CD8. Compared with non-shared clonotypes, clonotypes shared by all four sorted-subset donors had higher generation probabilities. Estimated clonotype richness was generally larger for naive than for memory subsets. Sampling was restricted to blood, and TCR repertoires in tissue are likely to differ from TCR repertoires in blood. Pairwise subsampling led to the expectation that sequencing depth would affect the degree of clonotype sharing among donors. Incomplete sequencing was indicated by rarefaction of sorted-subset datasets, despite the large sequencing depth.

The V and J segments used are TRBV27 and TRBJ1-4, with no confidently assigned D gene. This receptor was taken from a man younger than 30 in good health. Some clones in this sample may be carry-over from other donors' samples. The specimen sequenced was naive CD8+ T cells from PBMCs. The label giving this sample's cell subset or site can be read as: CD45RA+CCR7+. The encoded CDR3 is CASSPQLVGPTNEKLFF. The nucleotide sequence is given as TGTGCCAGCAGCCCCCAGCTTGTAGGGCCTACTAATGAAAAACTGTTTTTT.